The 9 T cell receptor beta chains given below trace back to one sample, sequenced in a study of long-term antiretroviral therapy in people with HIV. Investigators performed immunoSEQ version v3.0 at survey level. Data came from immunoSEQ multiplex PCR; TCRdb stores just in-frame clones and leaves some out. The sample lists tens of thousands of clones; 84% were seen once. The sample here was unsorted PBMCs, taken 0.1 years before starting antiretroviral therapy. Every receptor here comes from a man aged 18 to 30 with HIV.

This chain joins TRBV9 and TRBJ1-6, with 7 nucleotides matching TRBD1. This CDR3 contains 16 residues. The germline CDR1 and CDR2 sequences are SGDLS and YYNGEE. After removal of 0 bases from V and 6 bases from J, the junction contained 6 bases not matched to a gene. For the CDR3, the DNA is TGTGCCAGCAGCGTAGAGAGCGCAGGGGGTAATTCACCCCTCCACTTT. Amino acid sequence: CASSVESAGGNSPLHF. The variable domain in full, with the rest retrieved from reference TRBV9 and TRBJ1-6, is DSGVTQTPKHLITATGQRVTLRCSPRSGDLSVYWYQQSLDQGLQFLIQYYNGEERAKGNILERFSAQQFPDLHSELNLSSLELGDSALYFCASSVESAGGNSPLHFGNGTRLTVT.

The chain uses TRBV11-2 and TRBJ2-7; TRBD1 might be the D (6 bases). The V end was cut by 5 bases, the J end by 7 bases, with 18 bases between. Germline V gives CDR1 SGHAT, CDR2 FQNNGV. The CDR3 totals 14 residues. CDR3 coding DNA: TGTGCCAGCAGCGTAAGGCCCACAGGGAATGAGCAGTACTTC. Protein sequence: CASSVRPTGNEQYF.

The sample holds a few counts of this clone. The chain joins TRBV10-1 to TRBJ2-2; perhaps TRBD2 as D (6 bases). The V gene lost 8 bases and the J gene lost 7 bases, with 8 bases spanning the gap. CDR1 and CDR2 from the germline V gene are WNHNN and SYGVQD (reference sequence). The CDR3 covers 11 residues. CDR3 protein: CASEEGGELFF. Here the CDR3 DNA reads TGCGCCAGCGAGGAGGGCGGGGAGCTGTTTTTT.

The sample holds a few counts of this clone. The chain uses TRBV27 and TRBJ1-2; D unresolved. Germline values: CDR1 MNHEY, CDR2 SMNVEV (reference sequence). The CDR3 runs 13 residues. V shed 5 bases and J shed 3 bases, with 10 bases lying between them. DNA of the CDR3: TGTGCCAGCAGTCCTAGTGGAGACTATGGCTACACCTTC. Protein: CASSPSGDYGYTF.

The sample holds a few counts of this clone. This sequence joins TRBV18 and TRBJ2-3; TRBD1 matches at 7 bases. The trim removed 3 bases at V and 2 bases at J, leaving 8 bases unmatched. The CDR3 has 16 residues. Germline CDR1 reads KGHSH; CDR2 reads LQKENI. The CDR3 DNA sequence: TGTGCCAGCTCACCGCCGGGACAGAGGTCCACAGATACGCAGTATTTT. The encoded protein is CASSPPGQRSTDTQYF. Together with reference TRBV18 and TRBJ2-3, the CDR3 gives the full variable domain: NAGVMQNPRHLVRRRGQEARLRCSPMKGHSHVYWYRQLPEEGLKFMVYLQKENIIDESGMPKERFSAEFPKEGPSILRIQQVVRGDSAAYFCASSPPGQRSTDTQYFGPGTRLTVL.

This CDR3 reads CASSQDATSGRPTGELFF. The CDR3 DNA sequence: TGCGCCAGCAGCCAAGACGCGACTAGCGGGAGGCCCACCGGGGAGCTGTTTTTT. The genes are TRBV4-1 and TRBJ2-2, with TRBD2 matching over 13 bases. After removal of 0 bases from V and 4 bases from J, the junction contained 5 bases not matched to a gene. In germline, CDR1 is MGHRA, CDR2 YSYEKL. CDR3 size: 18 residues.

This rearrangement joins TRBV10-3 to TRBJ1-1; D unclear. The V gene's germline CDR1 is ENHRY and CDR2 SYGVKD. The CDR3 length is 12 residues. The ends were cut back, 6 bases at V and 6 bases at J, with 11 bases in the middle. This CDR3 reads CAISDGKAEAFF. CDR3 DNA sequence: TGTGCCATCAGCGATGGGAAGGCTGAAGCTTTCTTT.

The chain carries TRBV30 and TRBJ2-4; D could derive from TRBD1 or TRBD2 (5 bases each). V was cut by 5 bases and J by 1 base, with 12 bases left in between. CDR1 and CDR2 from the germline V gene are GTSNPN and SVGIG (reference sequence). This CDR3 has 14 amino acids. The CDR3 sequence: CAWEDGAAKNIQYF. The CDR3 DNA sequence: TGTGCCTGGGAGGACGGGGCGGCCAAAAACATTCAGTACTTC.

This rearrangement joins TRBV19 to TRBJ1-5, with 10 nucleotides matching TRBD1. J gave up 0 bases and V 3 bases, and 11 bases lay outside the gene matches. The CDR3 has 19 residues. Germline CDR1 and CDR2: LNHDA and SQIVND (reference sequence). The DNA for the CDR3 is TGTGCCAGTAGTATGTCCCCTTGGACAGGGGGGTATAGCAATCAGCCCCAGCATTTT. This encodes CASSMSPWTGGYSNQPQHF.